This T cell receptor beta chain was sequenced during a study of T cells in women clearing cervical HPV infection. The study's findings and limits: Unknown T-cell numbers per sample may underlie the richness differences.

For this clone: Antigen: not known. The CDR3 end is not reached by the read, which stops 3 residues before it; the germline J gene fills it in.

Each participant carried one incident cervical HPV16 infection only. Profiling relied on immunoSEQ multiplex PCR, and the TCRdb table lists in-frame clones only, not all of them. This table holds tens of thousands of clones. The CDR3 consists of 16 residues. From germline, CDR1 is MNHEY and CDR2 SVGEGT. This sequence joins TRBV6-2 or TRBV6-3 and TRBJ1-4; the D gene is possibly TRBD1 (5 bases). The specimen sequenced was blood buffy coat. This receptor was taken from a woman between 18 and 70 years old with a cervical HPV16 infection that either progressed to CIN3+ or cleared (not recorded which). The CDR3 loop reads CASSYRAGSYNSPLFF. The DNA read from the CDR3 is TGTGCCAGCAGTTACCGGGCAGGGAGCTATAATTCACCA.